This T cell receptor beta chain was recovered during a study of T cell changes during pregnancy in multiple sclerosis (dated by TCRdb to about 2019). For the wider study: Changes in the T cell repertoire over the course of pregnancy were examined in this study in women with multiple sclerosis.

The CDR3, from cysteine to phenylalanine, totals 16 residues. Left in the record is the CDR3 DNA by itself, 48 bases read in frame from the first base. Compared with germline, V lacks 6 bases and J lacks 7 bases; bases without a gene match: 16. The germline V gene gives CDR1 as MGHRA and CDR2 as YSYEKL. The library was made by the immunoSEQ multiplex PCR assay. Here the immuneACCESS table is served through TCRdb, limited to in-frame sequences with V and J called. Missing clones are a known gap in these copies; in checked studies unresolved V genes cover under half, and the rest lacks a known reason. In this sample the table shows about 65,000 clones, over 80% of which occur a single time. 3% of the sample comes from the top ten. As concerns this clone: Its antigen remains undetermined. The sample holds no much larger clone one base away, and base qualities are not on file.

The specimen was CD8+ T cells from peripheral blood mononuclear cells, collected in the third trimester of pregnancy. This receptor chain uses TRBV4-1 and TRBJ2-7, with 9 junctional bases fitting TRBD2. This clonotype was obtained from a female donor in good health, enrolled as a control in a pregnancy study. The bases are TGCGCCAGCAGTCTACTTAGCGGGGGCCCACGGGTAGAGCAGTACTTC. Its protein is CASSLLSGGPRVEQYF.